These 4 T cell receptor beta chains were sequenced from one sample in a study of cytomegalovirus exposure and HLA in healthy donors. Primers for the PCR totalled 60 Vbeta and 13 Jbeta. Here immunoSEQ multiplex PCR was the method, and the copy in TCRdb shows in-frame clones only, minus some. This table holds 150,000 to 200,000 clones, around 84% found once. Sequenced: PBMCs. Every receptor here comes from a woman between 35 and 50 years old in good health and CMV-seronegative.

This chain uses TRBV6-5 with TRBJ2-5, with 8 bases lining up with TRBD2. V shed 4 bases, J shed 4 bases, and the junction held 8 bases outside the gene matches. CDR1 MNHEY and CDR2 SVGAGI come from the germline V gene. The CDR3 sequence is 15 residues long. Here the CDR3 DNA reads TGTGCCAGCAGTTCCGGGACCGCGGGGGGAGAGACCCAGTACTTC. Amino acid sequence: CASSSGTAGGETQYF.

This clone was detected only a few times. The rearrangement links TRBV19 to TRBJ1-1, with TRBD1 identical over 8 bases. With 6 bases clipped from V and 1 base from J, the junction kept 10 bases outside the gene matches. The CDR3 runs 16 residues. Looked up from germline, CDR1 is LNHDA and CDR2 is SQIVND (reference sequence). CDR3 protein: CASRPQGARRNTEAFF. The CDR3 DNA reads as TGTGCCAGTAGACCGCAGGGGGCGCGACGGAACACTGAAGCTTTCTTT.

This clone showed up just a few times. This chain uses TRBV28 with TRBJ2-3; 7 bases match TRBD1. J was trimmed by 0 bases and V by 5 bases; bases with no gene match: 5. The CDR3 spans 15 residues. The germline CDR1 and CDR2 sequences are MDHEN and SYDVKM. The CDR3: CASSPGTASTDTQYF. CDR3 DNA sequence: TGTGCCAGCAGTCCCGGGACAGCGAGCACAGATACGCAGTATTTT.

This rearrangement joins TRBV28 to TRBJ1-5; TRBD1 matches 10 bases. Germline V lookup: CDR1 MDHEN, CDR2 SYDVKM. V dropped 4 bases and J dropped 6; count of bases not matched to a gene: 9. CDR3 size: 16 residues. The DNA for the CDR3 is TGTGCCAGCAGTTCCTCCGGACAGGGGGAGGTTCAGCCCCAGCATTTT. The encoded protein is CASSSSGQGEVQPQHF. The whole variable domain, filled in from reference TRBV28 and TRBJ1-5, reads DVKVTQSSRYLVKRTGEKVFLECVQDMDHENMFWYRQDPGLGLRLIYFSYDVKMKEKGDIPEGYSVSREKKERFSLILESASTNQTSMYLCASSSSGQGEVQPQHFGDGTRLSIL.